Reported below is one T cell receptor beta chain. Measured with immunoSEQ multiplex PCR; TCRdb has only the in-frame clones, and not every one. The sample shows fewer than 350,000 clones, approximately 90% of them seen only once. This sample was taken from a study of blood T cell repertoires in COVID-19. Germline assignment: CDR1 SNHLY and CDR2 FYNNEI. This CDR3 is 21 amino acids long. V was pared by 3 bases and J by 0 bases, with 15 bases of the junction left unmatched. The specimen was PBMCs or T cells enriched from blood (not recorded which). The chain recombines TRBV2 with TRBJ2-7; 15 positions match TRBD2. This TCR came from a woman between 40 and 55 years old with acute COVID-19. As DNA, the CDR3 is TGTGCCAGCAGTGATCAGTTTTCCGGACTAGCGGGAGGGTTTAGCTCCTACGAGCAGTACTTC. It is translated as CASSDQFSGLAGGFSSYEQYF.